This T cell receptor beta chain was captured by sequencing in a study of lymphopenia after photon versus proton radiotherapy. The V end was cut by 4 bases, the J end by 5 bases, with 8 bases between. The CDR3 consists of 12 residues. Looked up from germline, CDR1 is SEHNR and CDR2 is FQNEAQ (reference sequence). Regarding the study as a whole: Only patients who died were analyzed for survival; proton advantage is unproven. After lymphocyte nadir, photon-treated repertoires showed oligoclonal expansion, especially CD8+ Temra. Proton therapy kept repertoires fairly stable, unlike photons, which gained effector/memory cells.

To note about this clone: What it binds is unknown.

Clones were sequenced by immunoSEQ multiplex PCR, and TCRdb holds only the in-frame ones, with some missing. The table has around 30,000 clones, approximately 84% seen once. This TCR was recovered from a woman between 65 and 79 years old with pancreatic cancer. This material consisted of peripheral blood, taken from a patient treated with proton-based radiotherapy. This chain links TRBV7-9 with TRBJ2-5; D call uncertain. The CDR3 DNA reads TGTGCCAGCAGCTCGGTAGACGAGACCCAGTACTTC. Translation gives CASSSVDETQYF.